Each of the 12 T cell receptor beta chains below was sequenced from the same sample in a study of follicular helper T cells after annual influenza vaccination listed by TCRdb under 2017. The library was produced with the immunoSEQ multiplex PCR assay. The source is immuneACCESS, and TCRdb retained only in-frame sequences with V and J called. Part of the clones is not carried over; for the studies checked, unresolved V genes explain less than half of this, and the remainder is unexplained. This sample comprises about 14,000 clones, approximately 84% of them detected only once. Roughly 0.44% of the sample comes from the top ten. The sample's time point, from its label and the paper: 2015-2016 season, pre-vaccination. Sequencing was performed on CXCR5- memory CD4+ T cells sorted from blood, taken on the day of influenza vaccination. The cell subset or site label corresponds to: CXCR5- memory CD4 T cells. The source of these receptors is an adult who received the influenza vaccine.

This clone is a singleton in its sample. Written as DNA, the CDR3 is TGTGCTAGTGGTTCGGTTCTTGGCGGGGGGGCAAATGAGCAGTTCTTC. Amino acids: CASGSVLGGGANEQFF. The rearrangement uses TRBV12-5 and TRBJ2-1; 9 nucleotides line up with TRBD2. The CDR3 has 16 residues. Germline CDR1 reads LGHNT; CDR2 reads FRNRAP. After removal of 4 bases from V and 7 bases from J, the junction contained 11 bases not matched to a gene.

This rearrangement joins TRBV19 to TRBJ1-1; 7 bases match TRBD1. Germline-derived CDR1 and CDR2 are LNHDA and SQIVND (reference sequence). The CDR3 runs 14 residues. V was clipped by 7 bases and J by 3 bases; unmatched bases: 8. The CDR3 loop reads CASTLRRGHTEAFF. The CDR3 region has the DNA TGTGCCAGTACCCTGAGGAGGGGGCACACTGAAGCTTTCTTT.

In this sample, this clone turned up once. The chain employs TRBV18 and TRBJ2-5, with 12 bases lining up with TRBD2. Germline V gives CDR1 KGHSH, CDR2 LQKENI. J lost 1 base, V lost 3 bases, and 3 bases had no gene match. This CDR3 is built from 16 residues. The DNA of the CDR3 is TGTGCCAGCTCACCGACTAGCGGGGGCCCCCAAGAGACCCAGTACTTC. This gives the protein CASSPTSGGPQETQYF. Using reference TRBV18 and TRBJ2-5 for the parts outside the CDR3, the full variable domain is NAGVMQNPRHLVRRRGQEARLRCSPMKGHSHVYWYRQLPEEGLKFMVYLQKENIIDESGMPKERFSAEFPKEGPSILRIQQVVRGDSAAYFCASSPTSGGPQETQYFGPGTRLLVL.

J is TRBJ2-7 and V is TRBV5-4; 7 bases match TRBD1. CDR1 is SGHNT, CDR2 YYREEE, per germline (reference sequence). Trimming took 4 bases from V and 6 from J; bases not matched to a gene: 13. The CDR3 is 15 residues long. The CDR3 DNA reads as TGTGCCAGCAGCCGCCAAGGGATTAACAGGGGCGAGCAGTACTTC. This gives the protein CASSRQGINRGEQYF.

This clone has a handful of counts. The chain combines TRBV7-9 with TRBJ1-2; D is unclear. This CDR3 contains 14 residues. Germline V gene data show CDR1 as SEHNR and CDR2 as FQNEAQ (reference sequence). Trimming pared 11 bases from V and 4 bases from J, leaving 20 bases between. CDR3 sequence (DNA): TGTGCCTCCAACGAGGGCAGCTCCGCCTATGGCTACACCTTC. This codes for CASNEGSSAYGYTF.

The CDR3 region has the DNA TGTGCCAGCAGCTTATTACGGCTAGTTATGCATGAGCAGTTCTTC. Protein sequence: CASSLLRLVMHEQFF. The chain has TRBV7-8 and TRBJ2-1, with D uncertain. CDR1 and CDR2 from the germline V gene are SGHVS and FQNEAQ. This CDR3 spans 15 amino acids. Trimming removed 2 bases at V and 8 bases at J, with 16 bases between.

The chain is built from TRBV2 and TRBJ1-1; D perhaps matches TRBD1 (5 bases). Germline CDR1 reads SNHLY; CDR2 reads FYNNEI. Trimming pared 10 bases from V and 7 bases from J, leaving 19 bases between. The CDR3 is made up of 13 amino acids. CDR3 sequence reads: CATPPIRDGEAFF. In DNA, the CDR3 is TGTGCCACCCCACCTATCCGGGACGGTGAAGCTTTCTTT.

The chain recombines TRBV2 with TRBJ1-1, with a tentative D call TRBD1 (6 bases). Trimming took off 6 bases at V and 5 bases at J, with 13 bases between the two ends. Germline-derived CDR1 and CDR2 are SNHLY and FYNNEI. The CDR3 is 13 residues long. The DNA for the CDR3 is TGTGCCAGCAGACCACAGGGCCTAACTGAAGCTTTCTTT. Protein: CASRPQGLTEAFF.

The CDR3 bases are TGCGCCAGCAGCCAAGAACTAGCGGGGGGGCAAGAGACCCAGTACTTC. It encodes CASSQELAGGQETQYF. This chain joins TRBV4-1 and TRBJ2-5; 13 bases agree with TRBD2. This CDR3 has 16 residues. Trimming took 0 bases from V and 2 from J; bases not matched to a gene: 0. Germline CDR1 reads MGHRA; CDR2 reads YSYEKL.

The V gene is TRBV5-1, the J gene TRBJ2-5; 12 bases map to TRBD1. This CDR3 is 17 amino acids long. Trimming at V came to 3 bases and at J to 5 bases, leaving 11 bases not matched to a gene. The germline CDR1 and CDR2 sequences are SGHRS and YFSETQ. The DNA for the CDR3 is TGCGCCAGCAGCTCGGATGCGGGACAGGGGGCCGGCGAGACCCAGTACTTC. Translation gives CASSSDAGQGAGETQYF.

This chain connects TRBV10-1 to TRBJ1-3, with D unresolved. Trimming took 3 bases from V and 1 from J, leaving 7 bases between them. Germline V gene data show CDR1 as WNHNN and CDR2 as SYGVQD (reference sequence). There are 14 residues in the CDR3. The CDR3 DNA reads TGCGCCAGCAGTGACCCTGATTCTGGAAACACCATATATTTT. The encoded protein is CASSDPDSGNTIYF.

In nucleotides, the CDR3 is TGTGCCAGCAGTCCCACCTTCCGGAGGCCCCAGCATTTT. This codes for CASSPTFRRPQHF. This rearrangement joins TRBV6-5 to TRBJ1-5; no clear D. Trimming shortened V by 5 bases and J by 9 bases, and 14 bases separated the two germline ends. The CDR3 totals 13 residues. Germline V lookup: CDR1 MNHEY, CDR2 SVGAGI.